Listed below are T cell receptor beta chains from one sample, sequenced in a study of resident and recirculating memory T cells in vitiligo. Data came from immunoSEQ multiplex PCR; TCRdb stores just in-frame clones and leaves some out. The table includes roughly 76,000 clones, just over 90% detected once. Sequencing was performed on blood. Source of these receptors: a male donor with vitiligo. Each CDR3 is given with its conserved first and last residue. A D gene is named only where the DNA matches it firmly.

>TRBD2|TRBV9|TRBJ2-3
CASSEETSGGAFKGTDTQYF
TGTGCCAGCAGCGAAGAGACTAGCGGGGGGGCTTTTAAGGGCACAGATACGCAGTATTTT
>TRBD1|TRBV5-4|TRBJ2-1
CASSLAVSGGNEQFF
TGTGCCAGCAGCTTGGCCGTGTCAGGGGGCAATGAGCAGTTCTTC
>TRBD1|TRBV2|TRBJ1-5
CASSGQDSNQPQHF
TGTGCCAGCAGCGGACAGGATAGCAATCAGCCCCAGCATTTT
>NA|TRBV6-1|TRBJ2-7
CASKRGLTTYEQYF
TGTGCCAGCAAACGGGGACTCACCACGTACGAGCAGTACTTC
>NA|TRBV15|TRBJ1-5
CATSVYRVLSNQPQHF
TGTGCCACCAGCGTATACAGGGTTTTGAGCAATCAGCCCCAGCATTTT
>TRBD1|TRBV19|TRBJ2-1
CASSLGQSSYNEQFF
TGTGCCAGTAGTCTGGGACAGAGCTCCTACAATGAGCAGTTCTTC
>NA|TRBV5-4|TRBJ2-7
CASSSGLYEQYF
TGTGCCAGCAGCTCGGGATTATACGAGCAGTACTTC
>NA|TRBV12-5|TRBJ2-3
CASGLSPGTQYF
TGTGCTAGTGGTTTGAGTCCAGGTACGCAGTATTTT
>TRBD1|TRBV18|TRBJ2-5
CASSLPGQGRETQYF
TGTGCCAGCTCACTTCCGGGACAGGGAAGAGAGACCCAGTACTTC
>TRBD1|TRBV4-1|TRBJ1-2
CASSLGQGALLYGYTF
TGCGCCAGCAGTCTAGGACAGGGGGCGCTATTATATGGCTACACCTTC
>TRBD1|TRBV6-6|TRBJ2-5
CASSYTPYGTGETQYF
TGTGCCAGCAGTTACACCCCCTACGGGACAGGGGAGACCCAGTACTTC
>NA|TRBV7-9|TRBJ1-6
CASRISGSSSYNSPLHF
TGTGCCAGCAGGATCTCGGGGTCTAGCTCCTATAATTCACCCCTCCACTTT
>NA|TRBV5-1|TRBJ1-1
CASSLYTTGRPGRGGTEAFF
TGCGCCAGCAGCTTATATACGACAGGTCGCCCTGGGAGGGGGGGGACTGAAGCTTTCTTT